The source of this T cell receptor beta chain is a study of control samples from healthy donors and cancer patients. Clones were read by immunoSEQ multiplex PCR, and TCRdb kept only the in-frame ones, dropping some. The table records about 98,000 clones, around 80% of them present only once. V was cut by 5 bases and J by 0 bases, with 14 bases left in between. Germline loops: CDR1 MNHEY, CDR2 SVGEGT. The CDR3 has 15 amino acids. This chain uses TRBV6-2 or TRBV6-3 with TRBJ2-7, with D perhaps TRBD2 (5 bases). Sequencing was performed on blood. The receptor was isolated from a woman aged 25 to 45 in good health. The CDR3 sequence is CASSPRLGSSYEQYF. CDR3 sequence (DNA): TGTGCCAGCAGTCCAAGACTGGGGAGCTCCTACGAGCAGTACTTC.